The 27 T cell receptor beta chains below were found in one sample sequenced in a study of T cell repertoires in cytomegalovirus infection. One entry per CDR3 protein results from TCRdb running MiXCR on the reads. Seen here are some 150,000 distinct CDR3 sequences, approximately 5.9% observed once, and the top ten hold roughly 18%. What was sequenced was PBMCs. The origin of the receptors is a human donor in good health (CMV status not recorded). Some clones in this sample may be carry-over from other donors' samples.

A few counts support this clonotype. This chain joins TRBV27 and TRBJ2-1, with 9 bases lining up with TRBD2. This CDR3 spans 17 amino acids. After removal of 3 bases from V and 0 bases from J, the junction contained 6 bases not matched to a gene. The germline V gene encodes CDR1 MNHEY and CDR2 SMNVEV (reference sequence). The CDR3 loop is CASSFSGGSGSYNEQFF. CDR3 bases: TGTGCCAGCAGTTTTAGCGGGGGTTCTGGCTCCTACAATGAGCAGTTCTTC.

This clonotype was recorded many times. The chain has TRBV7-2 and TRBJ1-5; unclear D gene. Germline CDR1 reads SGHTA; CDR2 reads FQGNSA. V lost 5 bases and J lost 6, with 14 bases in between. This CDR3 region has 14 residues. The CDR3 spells CASSRDGFGQPQHF. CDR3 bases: TGTGCCAGCAGCCGTGACGGCTTTGGTCAGCCCCAGCATTTT.

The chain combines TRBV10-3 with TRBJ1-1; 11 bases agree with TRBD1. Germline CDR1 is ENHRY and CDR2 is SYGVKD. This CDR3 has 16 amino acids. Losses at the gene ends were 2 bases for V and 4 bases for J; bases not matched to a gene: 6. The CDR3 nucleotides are TGTGCCATCAGTGAGGGACAGGGGGCGTCGGGCACTGAAGCTTTCTTT. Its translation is CAISEGQGASGTEAFF.

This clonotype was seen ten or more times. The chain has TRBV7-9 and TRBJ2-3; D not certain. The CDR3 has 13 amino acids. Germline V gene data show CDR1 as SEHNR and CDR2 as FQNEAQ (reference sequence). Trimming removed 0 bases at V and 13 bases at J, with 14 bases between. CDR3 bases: TGTGCCAGCAGCTTAGCGGAAGGGTCACTCGAGTATTTT. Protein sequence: CASSLAEGSLEYF.

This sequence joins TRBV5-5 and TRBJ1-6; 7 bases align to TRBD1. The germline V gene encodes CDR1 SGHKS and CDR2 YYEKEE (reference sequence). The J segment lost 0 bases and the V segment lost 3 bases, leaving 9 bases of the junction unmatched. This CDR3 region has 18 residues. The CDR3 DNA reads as TGTGCCAGCAGCTCGGGGACAGCCCTGAGCTCCTATAATTCACCCCTCCACTTT. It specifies CASSSGTALSSYNSPLHF.

CDR3 protein: CASVATAFGGGIAFF. In DNA form, the CDR3 reads TGTGCCAGCGTGGCGACAGCTTTTGGGGGGGGGATAGCTTTCTTT. This rearrangement joins TRBV6-6 to TRBJ1-1, with D perhaps TRBD1 (5 bases). The V end was cut by 8 bases, the J end by 10 bases, with 26 bases between. Germline CDR1 is MNHNY and CDR2 is SVGAGI (reference sequence). The CDR3 spans 15 residues.

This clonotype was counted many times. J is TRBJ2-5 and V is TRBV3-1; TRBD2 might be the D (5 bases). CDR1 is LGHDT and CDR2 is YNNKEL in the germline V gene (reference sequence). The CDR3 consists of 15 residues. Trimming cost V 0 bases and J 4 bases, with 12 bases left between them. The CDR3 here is CASSQDLALRETQYF. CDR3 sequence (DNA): TGTGCCAGCAGCCAAGATCTAGCCTTGCGAGAGACCCAGTACTTC.

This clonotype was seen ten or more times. Written as DNA, the CDR3 is TGTGCCAGCAGCTTAGGACTAGCGGGGGGTTTCGAGGAGCAGTACTTC. Its protein product is CASSLGLAGGFEEQYF. This chain uses TRBV7-2 with TRBJ2-7; TRBD2 aligns across 13 bases. This CDR3 contains 16 residues. The J segment lost 7 bases and the V segment lost 1 base, leaving 7 bases of the junction unmatched. Germline CDR1 is SGHTA and CDR2 is FQGNSA.

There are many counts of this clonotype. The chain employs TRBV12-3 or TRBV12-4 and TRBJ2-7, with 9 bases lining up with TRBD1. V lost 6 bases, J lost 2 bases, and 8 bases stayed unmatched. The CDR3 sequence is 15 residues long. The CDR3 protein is CASSTWGQGTYEQYF. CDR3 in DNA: TGTGCCAGCAGCACCTGGGGACAGGGAACCTACGAGCAGTACTTC.

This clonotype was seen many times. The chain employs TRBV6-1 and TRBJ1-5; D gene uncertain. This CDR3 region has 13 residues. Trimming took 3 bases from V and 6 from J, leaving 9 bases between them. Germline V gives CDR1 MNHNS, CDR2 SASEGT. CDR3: CASSDAHSQPQHF. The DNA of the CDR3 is TGTGCCAGCAGTGATGCTCATAGTCAGCCCCAGCATTTT.

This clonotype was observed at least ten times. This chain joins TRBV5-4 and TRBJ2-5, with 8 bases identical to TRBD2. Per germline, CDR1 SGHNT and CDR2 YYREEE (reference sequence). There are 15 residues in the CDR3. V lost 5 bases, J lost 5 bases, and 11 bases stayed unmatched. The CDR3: CASSTTRGAPETQYF. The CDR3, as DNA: TGTGCCAGCAGTACTACGCGGGGGGCCCCGGAGACCCAGTACTTC.

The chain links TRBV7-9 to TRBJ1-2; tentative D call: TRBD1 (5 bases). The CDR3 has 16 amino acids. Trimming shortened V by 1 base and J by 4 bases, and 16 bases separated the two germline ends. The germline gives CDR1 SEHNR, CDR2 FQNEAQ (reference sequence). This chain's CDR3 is CASSLDGGRAIYGYTF. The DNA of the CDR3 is TGTGCCAGCAGCTTAGACGGCGGCAGGGCCATCTATGGCTACACCTTC. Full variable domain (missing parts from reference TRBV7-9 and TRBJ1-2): DTGVSQNPRHKITKRGQNVTFRCDPISEHNRLYWYRQTLGQGPEFLTYFQNEAQLEKSRLLSDRFSAERPKGSFSTLEIQRTEQGDSAMYLCASSLDGGRAIYGYTFGSGTRLTVV.

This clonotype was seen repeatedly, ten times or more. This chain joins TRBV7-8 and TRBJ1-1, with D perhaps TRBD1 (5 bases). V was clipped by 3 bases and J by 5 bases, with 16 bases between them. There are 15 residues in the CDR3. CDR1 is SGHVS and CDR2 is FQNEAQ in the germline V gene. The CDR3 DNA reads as TGTGCCAGCAGCTTTGAATCCGGGTGGGGGACTGAAGCTTTCTTT. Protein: CASSFESGWGTEAFF. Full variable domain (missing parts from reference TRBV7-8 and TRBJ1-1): GAGVSQSPRYKVAKRGQDVALRCDPISGHVSLFWYQQALGQGPEFLTYFQNEAQLDKSGLPSDRFFAERPEGSVSTLKIQRTQQEDSAVYLCASSFESGWGTEAFFGQGTRLTVV.

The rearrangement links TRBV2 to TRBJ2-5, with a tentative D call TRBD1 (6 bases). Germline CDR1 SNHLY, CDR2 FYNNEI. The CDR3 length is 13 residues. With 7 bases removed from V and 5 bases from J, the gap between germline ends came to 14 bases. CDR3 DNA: TGTGCCAGCACTCAGCGACAGGCGGAGACCCAGTACTTC. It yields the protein CASTQRQAETQYF.

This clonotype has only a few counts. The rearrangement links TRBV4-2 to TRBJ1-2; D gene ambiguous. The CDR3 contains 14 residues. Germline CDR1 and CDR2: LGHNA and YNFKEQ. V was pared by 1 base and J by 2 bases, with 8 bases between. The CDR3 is CASSQVWENYGYTF. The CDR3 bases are TGTGCCAGCAGCCAAGTTTGGGAAAACTATGGCTACACCTTC.

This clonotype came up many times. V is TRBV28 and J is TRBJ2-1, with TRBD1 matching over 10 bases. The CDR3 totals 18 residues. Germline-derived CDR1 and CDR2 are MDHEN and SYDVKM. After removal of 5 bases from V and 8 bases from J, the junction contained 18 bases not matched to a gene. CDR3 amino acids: CASSPIRGTGDNQDEQFF. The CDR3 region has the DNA TGTGCCAGCAGTCCTATACGCGGGACAGGGGATAATCAGGATGAGCAGTTCTTC.

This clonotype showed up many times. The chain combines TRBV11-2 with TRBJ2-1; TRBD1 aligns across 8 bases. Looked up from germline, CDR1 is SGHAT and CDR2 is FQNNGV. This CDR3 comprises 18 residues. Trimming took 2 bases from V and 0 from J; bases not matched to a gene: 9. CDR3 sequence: CASSLRALTGGSYNEQFF. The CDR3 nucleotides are TGTGCCAGCAGCTTAAGAGCTCTAACAGGGGGCTCCTACAATGAGCAGTTCTTC.

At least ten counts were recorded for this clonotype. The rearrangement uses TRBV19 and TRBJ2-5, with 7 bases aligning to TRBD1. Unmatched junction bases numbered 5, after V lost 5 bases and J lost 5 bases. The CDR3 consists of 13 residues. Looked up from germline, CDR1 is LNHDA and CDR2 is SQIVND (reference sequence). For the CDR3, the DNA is TGTGCCAGTAGTTCCCAGGGGGTTGAGACCCAGTACTTC. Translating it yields CASSSQGVETQYF. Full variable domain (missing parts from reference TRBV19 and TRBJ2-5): DGGITQSPKYLFRKEGQNVTLSCEQNLNHDAMYWYRQDPGQGLRLIYYSQIVNDFQKGDIAEGYSVSREKKESFPLTVTSAQKNPTAFYLCASSSQGVETQYFGPGTRLLVL.

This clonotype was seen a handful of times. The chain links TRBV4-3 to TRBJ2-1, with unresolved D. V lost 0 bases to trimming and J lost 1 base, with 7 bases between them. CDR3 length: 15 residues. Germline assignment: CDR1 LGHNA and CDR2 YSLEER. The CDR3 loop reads CASSQELLSYNEQFF. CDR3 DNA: TGCGCCAGCAGCCAAGAACTACTATCCTACAATGAGCAGTTCTTC.

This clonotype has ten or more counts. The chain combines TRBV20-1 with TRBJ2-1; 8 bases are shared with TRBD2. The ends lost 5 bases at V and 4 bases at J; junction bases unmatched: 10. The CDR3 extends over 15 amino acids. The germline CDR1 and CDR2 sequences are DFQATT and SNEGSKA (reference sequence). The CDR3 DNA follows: TGCAGTGCTCGGGGGGGGGGGACCATTTACAATGAGCAGTTCTTC. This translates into CSARGGGTIYNEQFF.

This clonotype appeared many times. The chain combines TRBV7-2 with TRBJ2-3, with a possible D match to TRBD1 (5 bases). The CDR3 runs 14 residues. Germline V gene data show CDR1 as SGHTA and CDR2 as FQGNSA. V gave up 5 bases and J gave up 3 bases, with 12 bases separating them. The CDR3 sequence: CASSLGPLTDTQYF. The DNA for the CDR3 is TGTGCCAGCAGCCTGGGGCCTTTGACAGATACGCAGTATTTT.

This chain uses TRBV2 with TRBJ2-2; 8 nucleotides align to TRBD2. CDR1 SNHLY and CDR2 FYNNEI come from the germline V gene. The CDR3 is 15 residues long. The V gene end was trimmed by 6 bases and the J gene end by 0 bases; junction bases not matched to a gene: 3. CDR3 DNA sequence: TGTGCCAGCAGGCAACTAGCGGCGAACACCGGGGAGCTGTTTTTT. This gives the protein CASRQLAANTGELFF.

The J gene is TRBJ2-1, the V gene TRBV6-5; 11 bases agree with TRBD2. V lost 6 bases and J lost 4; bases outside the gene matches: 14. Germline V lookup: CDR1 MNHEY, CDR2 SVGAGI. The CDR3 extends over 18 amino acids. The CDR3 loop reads CASRRLAGGRGKYNEQFF. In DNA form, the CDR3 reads TGTGCCAGCAGGAGGCTAGCGGGGGGCCGAGGGAAATACAATGAGCAGTTCTTC.

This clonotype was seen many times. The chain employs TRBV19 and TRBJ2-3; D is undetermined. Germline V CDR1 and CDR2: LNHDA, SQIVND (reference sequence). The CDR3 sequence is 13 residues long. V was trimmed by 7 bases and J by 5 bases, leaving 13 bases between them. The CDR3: CASTTARQDTQYF. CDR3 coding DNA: TGTGCCAGTACTACGGCGAGGCAAGATACGCAGTATTTT.

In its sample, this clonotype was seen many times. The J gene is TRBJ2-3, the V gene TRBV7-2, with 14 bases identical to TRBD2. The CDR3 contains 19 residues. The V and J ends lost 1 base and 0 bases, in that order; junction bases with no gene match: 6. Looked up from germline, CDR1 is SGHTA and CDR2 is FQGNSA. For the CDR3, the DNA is TGTGCCAGCAGCTTAGAGGGGACTAGCGGGGGCCTAAGCACAGATACGCAGTATTTT. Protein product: CASSLEGTSGGLSTDTQYF.

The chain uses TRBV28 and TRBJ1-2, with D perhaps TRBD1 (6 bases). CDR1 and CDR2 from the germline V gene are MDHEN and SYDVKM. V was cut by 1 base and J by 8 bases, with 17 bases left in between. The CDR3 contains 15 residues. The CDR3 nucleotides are TGTGCCAGCAGTTTATTACACGCGGGGGGGCAAGGCTACACCTTC. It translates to CASSLLHAGGQGYTF.

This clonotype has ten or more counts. As DNA, the CDR3 is TGTGCCAGCAGCCGGAGGGGGGGACAGGGTTACAATGAGCAGTTCTTC. Protein product: CASSRRGGQGYNEQFF. The chain employs TRBV11-2 and TRBJ2-1; 9 bases map to TRBD1. This CDR3 region has 16 residues. Trimming removed 5 bases from V and 4 bases from J; junction bases left unmatched: 9. CDR1 and CDR2 (germline): SGHAT, FQNNGV.